These T cell receptor beta chains were read from a single sample in a study of a mutant IDH1 vaccine in newly diagnosed glioma. These receptors are not linked to any known antigen. Repertoires were generated with immunoSEQ multiplex PCR, while TCRdb's copy carries only in-frame clones and drops some. The sample lists about 36,000 clones; about four fifths were seen once. Specimen: PBMCs, collected from a glioma patient whose treatment included an IDH1 peptide vaccine. The receptors were gathered from a man aged 45 to 65 with glioma. Both conserved end residues are part of each CDR3. The D gene is left open where the match is weak. Size values are once, few and many counts, or a class for expanded clones, and some rows have none.

TRBV11-3	once	TRBJ2-7	.	TGTGCCAGCAGCTTAAGACAGAGCTCCTACGAGCAGTACTTC	CASSLRQSSYEQYF
TRBV5-1	.	TRBJ1-4	.	TGCGCCAGCAGCCGGGGGGCCCTCGCAACTAATGAAAAACTGTTTTTT	CASSRGALATNEKLFF
TRBV5-6	.	TRBJ2-2	TRBD1	TGTGCCAGCAGCTTCATAGGGACAGACACCGGGGAGCTGTTTTTT	CASSFIGTDTGELFF
TRBV4-1	.	TRBJ1-2	.	TGCGCCAGCAGCCAAGATCCGAGAGGGTCCTATGGCTACACCTTC	CASSQDPRGSYGYTF
TRBV5-4	.	TRBJ2-6	.	TGTGCCAGCAGCATCCCGGACGGGGCCAACGTCCTGACTTTC	CASSIPDGANVLTF
TRBV2	.	TRBJ2-1	.	TGTGCCAGCAAGGTGTACAATGAGCAGTTCTTC	CASKVYNEQFF
TRBV19	.	TRBJ2-7	TRBD2	TGTGCCAGTAGCCCGACTAGCGGGAGAATCGTCGAGCAGTACTTC	CASSPTSGRIVEQYF
TRBV2	.	TRBJ1-4	.	TGTGTCAGCAGAAGGGAGGTGGATGAAAAACTGTTTTTT	CVSRREVDEKLFF
TRBV11-2	.	TRBJ2-7	TRBD2	TGTGCCAGCAGCCACCCGGGGGGGGGAACCTACGAGCAGTACTTC	CASSHPGGGTYEQYF
TRBV21-1	.	TRBJ1-5	.	TGTGCCAGCAGCAAAGTGGGGCGAGGCAGAGTTTTCAATCAGCCCCAGCATTTT	CASSKVGRGRVFNQPQHF
TRBV19	.	TRBJ1-2	.	TGTGCCAGTAGTATTGGAGGGCCTCTTTTATTCGGCTACACCTTC	CASSIGGPLLFGYTF
TRBV7-2	few	TRBJ2-1	.	TGTGCCAGCAGCTTAACGGGGACGGACAATGAGCAGTTCTTC	CASSLTGTDNEQFF
TRBV15	.	TRBJ2-1	.	TGTGCCACCAGCAGAGATTCGGCTCTCTACAATGAGCAGTTCTTC	CATSRDSALYNEQFF
TRBV7-9	.	TRBJ1-1	.	TGTGCCAGCAGCTTTTGGCAGAAGAACACTGAAGCTTTCTTT	CASSFWQKNTEAFF
TRBV7-9	once	TRBJ1-1	.	TGTGCCAGCAGCCCTGGGGTCCCTGAAGCTTTCTTT	CASSPGVPEAFF
TRBV19	once	TRBJ2-7	TRBD1	TGTGCCACCTCCCCCGAGGAGACAGGGGAGGACGAGCAGTACTTC	CATSPEETGEDEQYF
TRBV11-2	.	TRBJ2-1	.	TGTGCCAGCAGCCCACGGATCTACAATGAGCAGTTCTTC	CASSPRIYNEQFF
TRBV6-5	few	TRBJ2-5	.	TGTGCCACTCATCGACAGCTCCAAGAGACCCAGTACTTC	CATHRQLQETQYF